This TCR beta chain was captured in a study of T cell changes during pregnancy in multiple sclerosis. Libraries were prepared by immunoSEQ multiplex PCR; TCRdb keeps only in-frame clonotypes and omits some of them. This sample carries 50,000 to 70,000 clones, just under 95% of them seen once, and the ten largest clones take roughly 1.5%. The receptor comes from a female donor with multiple sclerosis, enrolled in a pregnancy study. Sequences were derived from peripheral blood, sampled in the second trimester of pregnancy.

CDR3 in DNA: TGTGCCAGCAGCTTAGGGACAGGGAGCAATCAGCCCCAGCATTTT. As protein: CASSLGTGSNQPQHF. The chain joins TRBV7-2 to TRBJ1-5; 8 positions match TRBD1. The CDR3 length is 15 residues. V lost 1 base, J lost 1 base, and 0 bases stayed unmatched. Germline values: CDR1 SGHTA, CDR2 FQGNSA.